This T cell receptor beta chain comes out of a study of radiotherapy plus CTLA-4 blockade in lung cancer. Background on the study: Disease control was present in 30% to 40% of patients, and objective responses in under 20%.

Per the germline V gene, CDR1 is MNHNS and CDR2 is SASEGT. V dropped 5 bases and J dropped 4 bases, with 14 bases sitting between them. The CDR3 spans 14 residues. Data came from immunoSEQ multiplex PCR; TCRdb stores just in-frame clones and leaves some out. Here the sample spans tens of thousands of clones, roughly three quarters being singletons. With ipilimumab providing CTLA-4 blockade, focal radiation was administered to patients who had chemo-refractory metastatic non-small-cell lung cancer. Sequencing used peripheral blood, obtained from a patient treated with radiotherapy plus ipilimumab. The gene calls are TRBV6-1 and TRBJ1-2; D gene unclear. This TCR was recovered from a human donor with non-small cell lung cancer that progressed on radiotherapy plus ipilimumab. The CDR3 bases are TGTGCCAGCAGTCCGACGGTTAACCCCTATGGCTACACCTTC. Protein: CASSPTVNPYGYTF.